The 26 T cell receptor beta chains below come from one sample, sequenced in a study of CD8 T cells in Susac syndrome. The authors reverse transcribed 0.5 to 1 ug RNA with random hexamers. MiXCR, applied by TCRdb to the immunoSEQ multiplex PCR reads, yields one record per CDR3 protein. This sample yields 330,000 or so distinct CDR3 sequences, of which 70% to 90% are seen a single time; roughly 0.2% belongs to the top ten. The sequenced sample consisted of CD8+ T cells from PBMCs. These receptor sequences come from a human donor with multiple sclerosis.

The V and J genes are TRBV29-1 and TRBJ2-1, with D unresolved. Looked up from germline, CDR1 is SQVTM and CDR2 is ANQGSEA. This CDR3 comprises 14 residues. V lost 6 bases to trimming and J lost 2 bases, with 14 bases between them. Here the CDR3 DNA reads TGCAGCGTCATACAAGGGTCTACCTACAATGAGCAGTTCTTC. Translating gives CSVIQGSTYNEQFF.

The chain's CDR3 is CASSSRTSGNNEQFF. The DNA for the CDR3 is TGTGCCAGCAGTTCCCGGACTAGCGGAAACAATGAGCAGTTCTTC. The J gene is TRBJ2-1, the V gene TRBV6-5; 10 bases map to TRBD2. The junction had 5 bases not matched to a gene; V was cut back by 4 bases and J by 5 bases. The CDR3 has 15 amino acids. In germline, CDR1 is MNHEY, CDR2 SVGAGI.

This chain connects TRBV27 to TRBJ2-7; D is ambiguous. The germline V gene encodes CDR1 MNHEY and CDR2 SMNVEV (reference sequence). The V end was cut by 5 bases, the J end by 0 bases, with 14 bases between. The CDR3 is 15 amino acids. CDR3: CASSPLEVYSYEQYF. The CDR3 DNA is TGTGCCAGCAGTCCCCTAGAAGTCTACTCCTACGAGCAGTACTTC.

The chain uses TRBV28 and TRBJ1-2, with 7 bases aligning to TRBD1. Germline-derived CDR1 and CDR2 are MDHEN and SYDVKM. V shed 3 bases, J shed 3 bases, and the junction held 7 bases outside the gene matches. The CDR3 contains 15 residues. The chain's CDR3 is CASSFEGASYYGYTF. Here the CDR3 DNA reads TGTGCCAGCAGTTTTGAGGGGGCGAGTTACTATGGCTACACCTTC.

This clonotype appeared once. The genes are TRBV2 and TRBJ2-2; D may be TRBD2 (5 bases). Between the trimmed V and J ends, which lost 6 bases and 0 bases, there was a span of 14 bases. This CDR3 spans 16 amino acids. Per germline, CDR1 SNHLY and CDR2 FYNNEI. The CDR3 DNA reads TGTGCCAGCAGGGTCCCGGGAAACTCGAACACCGGGGAGCTGTTTTTT. Translation gives CASRVPGNSNTGELFF.

The V gene is TRBV7-9, the J gene TRBJ2-1; 8 bases map to TRBD2. The V gene's germline CDR1 is SEHNR and CDR2 FQNEAQ (reference sequence). The trim removed 1 base at V and 7 bases at J, leaving 12 bases unmatched. The CDR3 sequence is 17 residues long. CDR3 coding DNA: TGTGCCAGCAGCTTAGTCGGCAGCGGGAGATTGTTGAATGAGCAGTTCTTC. Protein product: CASSLVGSGRLLNEQFF. Variable domain in full (rest from reference TRBV7-9 and TRBJ2-1): DTGVSQNPRHKITKRGQNVTFRCDPISEHNRLYWYRQTLGQGPEFLTYFQNEAQLEKSRLLSDRFSAERPKGSFSTLEIQRTEQGDSAMYLCASSLVGSGRLLNEQFFGPGTRLTVL.

The chain links TRBV29-1 to TRBJ2-3; 8 bases map to TRBD2. With 4 bases clipped from V and 3 bases from J, the junction kept 6 bases outside the gene matches. This CDR3 is 14 amino acids long. Looked up from germline, CDR1 is SQVTM and CDR2 is ANQGSEA. CDR3 residues: CSVVSGSETDTQYF. CDR3 coding DNA: TGCAGCGTTGTCAGCGGGAGCGAGACAGATACGCAGTATTTT.

In nucleotides, the CDR3 is TGTGCCATCAGTGGGGGTAGCGGGATACTCTACGAGCAGTACTTC. It is translated as CAISGGSGILYEQYF. The gene calls are TRBV10-3 and TRBJ2-7; TRBD2 aligns across 8 bases. The CDR3 has 15 residues. Germline trimming cut 4 bases from V and 3 bases from J; bases unmatched to any gene: 8. Germline-derived CDR1 and CDR2 are ENHRY and SYGVKD.

This clonotype showed up just a few times. The chain has TRBV27 and TRBJ2-1; 7 positions agree with TRBD2. This CDR3 region has 15 residues. Trimming at V came to 2 bases and at J to 2 bases, leaving 3 bases not matched to a gene. CDR1 MNHEY and CDR2 SMNVEV come from the germline V gene (reference sequence). CDR3 nucleotides: TGTGCCAGCAGTTTACGCCTAGCGGCCTACAATGAGCAGTTCTTC. As protein: CASSLRLAAYNEQFF.

This rearrangement joins TRBV9 to TRBJ2-2; the D is unclear. The V end lost 0 bases, the J end lost 9 bases, and 6 bases lay between the germline ends. Germline CDR1 is SGDLS and CDR2 is YYNGEE. The CDR3 contains 12 residues. The CDR3 loop is CASSVGQRELFF. As DNA, the CDR3 is TGTGCCAGCAGCGTAGGTCAGAGGGAGCTGTTTTTT. The whole variable domain, remainder taken from reference TRBV9 and TRBJ2-2, is DSGVTQTPKHLITATGQRVTLRCSPRSGDLSVYWYQQSLDQGLQFLIQYYNGEERAKGNILERFSAQQFPDLHSELNLSSLELGDSALYFCASSVGQRELFFGEGSRLTVL.

V gene TRBV12-3 or TRBV12-4 combines with J gene TRBJ1-2; D is unclear. The length of the CDR3 is 13 residues. V lost 3 bases to trimming and J lost 8 bases, with 13 bases between them. CDR3 bases: TGTGCCAGCAGTTTGAATTTCCCTACGGGCTACACCTTC. Amino acids: CASSLNFPTGYTF.

The chain combines TRBV20-1 with TRBJ2-5; possible D gene TRBD1, 6 bases. This CDR3 is 12 amino acids long. Germline V gene lookup returns CDR1 DFQATT and CDR2 SNEGSKA (reference sequence). CDR3 loop: CSANTGLETQYF. CDR3 in DNA: TGCAGCGCGAACACAGGGCTGGAGACCCAGTACTTC.

CDR3 in amino acids: CASSTWAGTGANVLTF. The DNA for the CDR3 is TGTGCCAGCAGTACCTGGGCCGGGACAGGGGCCAACGTCCTGACTTTC. The chain uses TRBV12-3 or TRBV12-4 and TRBJ2-6; perhaps TRBD1 as D (6 bases). The CDR3 extends over 16 amino acids. Trimming shortened V by 5 bases and J by 4 bases, and 15 bases separated the two germline ends.

The CDR3 bases are TGTGCCAGCCGGTCGAACACCGGGGAGCTGTTTTTT. Translating it yields CASRSNTGELFF. This chain links TRBV7-2 with TRBJ2-2; D not resolved. Germline V lookup: CDR1 SGHTA, CDR2 FQGNSA. The CDR3 consists of 12 residues. The germline V and J ends were trimmed by 8 bases and 0 bases, with 4 bases remaining between them.

Only a few counts were recorded for this clonotype. The junction departs from the called germline gene at one end, perhaps through a read error. The chain uses TRBV20-1 and TRBJ2-7, with 9 bases aligning to TRBD1. This CDR3 is built from 14 residues. Germline V gives CDR1 DFQATT, CDR2 SNEGSKA (reference sequence). The CDR3, as DNA: TGCAGTGCTAGAGACCGGACAGGGGCCTATGAGCAGTACTTC. Translating it yields CSARDRTGAYEQYF.

The chain is built from TRBV7-9 and TRBJ2-1; D ambiguous. This CDR3 has 17 residues. Germline CDR1 and CDR2: SEHNR and FQNEAQ (reference sequence). Trimming pared 5 bases from V and 2 bases from J, leaving 19 bases between. CDR3 amino acids: CASSQASGSPTYNEQFF. CDR3 nucleotide sequence: TGTGCCAGCAGCCAAGCCTCCGGGTCGCCGACCTACAATGAGCAGTTCTTC.

The chain is built from TRBV7-9 and TRBJ2-7; TRBD1 agrees at 8 bases. V lost 5 bases to trimming and J lost 0 bases; unmatched junction nucleotides: 6. CDR3 length: 15 residues. CDR1 is SEHNR, CDR2 FQNEAQ, per germline (reference sequence). The CDR3 loop is CASSTWTGCSYEQYF. In DNA form, the CDR3 reads TGTGCCAGCAGCACCTGGACAGGGTGCTCCTACGAGCAGTACTTC.

The J gene is TRBJ2-7, the V gene TRBV23-1; D not resolved. TRBV23-1 is noted as an ORF with a role that remains uncertain. V lost 3 bases, J lost 3 bases, and 18 bases lay in between. CDR3 size: 16 residues. The CDR3, as DNA: TGCGCCAGCAGTCAGAGGAGCCTTGCGGCGTGCTACGAGCAGTACTTC. It translates to CASSQRSLAACYEQYF.

The CDR3 is CATSDPTQGSGAGELFF. DNA of the CDR3: TGTGCCACCAGTGATCCAACCCAGGGGAGTGGGGCCGGGGAGCTGTTTTTT. The rearrangement uses TRBV24-1 and TRBJ2-2; a weak D match, TRBD1 (6 bases). V shed 3 bases and J shed 6 bases, with 19 bases lying between them. The CDR3 length is 17 residues. Germline-derived CDR1 and CDR2 are KGHDR and SFDVKD.

The rearrangement uses TRBV5-1 and TRBJ2-2; 11 bases are shared with TRBD2. The CDR3 is 17 amino acids. The V gene end was trimmed by 3 bases and the J gene end by 5 bases; junction bases not matched to a gene: 9. Germline V gene lookup returns CDR1 SGHRS and CDR2 YFSETQ. The CDR3 protein is CASSWDLAGGGTGELFF. In DNA, the CDR3 is TGCGCCAGCAGCTGGGACCTAGCGGGAGGAGGGACCGGGGAGCTGTTTTTT. The full variable domain, in which reference TRBV5-1 and TRBJ2-2 provide the parts outside the CDR3, is KAGVTQTPRYLIKTRGQQVTLSCSPISGHRSVSWYQQTPGQGLQFLFEYFSETQRNKGNFPGRFSGRQFSNSRSEMNVSTLELGDSALYLCASSWDLAGGGTGELFFGEGSRLTVL.

The chain recombines TRBV20-1 with TRBJ1-2; possibly TRBD1 for D (5 bases). Germline CDR1 DFQATT, CDR2 SNEGSKA (reference sequence). CDR3 length: 14 amino acids. The V end was cut by 3 bases, the J end by 1 base, with 12 bases between. CDR3 residues: CSASSRDLNYGYTF. Written as DNA, the CDR3 is TGCAGTGCTAGTTCCCGGGACCTTAACTATGGCTACACCTTC.

This rearrangement joins TRBV3-1 to TRBJ2-2; D unresolved. Germline V gives CDR1 LGHDT, CDR2 YNNKEL (reference sequence). The length of the CDR3 is 16 residues. V lost 0 bases, J lost 0 bases, and 8 bases lay in between. DNA for the CDR3: TGTGCCAGCAGCCAAGAGGCAGCCGCGAACACCGGGGAGCTGTTTTTT. This encodes CASSQEAAANTGELFF.

This clonotype was seen once. This chain links TRBV12-3 or TRBV12-4 with TRBJ1-5; D is ambiguous. V lost 5 bases, J lost 7 bases, and 21 bases lay in between. There are 16 residues in the CDR3. The CDR3 region has the DNA TGTGCCAGCAGTCCAGATGGACTGCCGGCGGGACAGCCCCAGCATTTT. Amino acid sequence: CASSPDGLPAGQPQHF.

The gene calls are TRBV4-3 and TRBJ2-7; D gene ambiguous. The germline V and J ends were trimmed by 0 bases and 5 bases, with 11 bases remaining between them. The germline V gene encodes CDR1 LGHNA and CDR2 YSLEER. The CDR3 is 14 amino acids. In DNA, the CDR3 is TGCGCCAGCAGCCAAGATCGGTCCCCAGACGAGCAGTACTTC. This translates into CASSQDRSPDEQYF.

This clonotype has a single count. V usage is TRBV7-9 and J usage is TRBJ2-1; TRBD2 agrees at 14 bases. The V gene end was trimmed by 4 bases and the J gene end by 7 bases; junction bases not matched to a gene: 6. This CDR3 is built from 16 residues. Per germline, CDR1 SEHNR and CDR2 FQNEAQ (reference sequence). This CDR3 reads CASSSRLAGGPNEQFF. Written as DNA, the CDR3 is TGTGCCAGCAGCTCCAGACTAGCGGGGGGGCCAAATGAGCAGTTCTTC.

This clonotype was found once. One junction end does not reproduce the germline sequence, and a read error may be involved. The V and J genes are TRBV4-2 and TRBJ2-7; weak D call: TRBD2 (6 bases). Germline CDR1 reads LGHNA; CDR2 reads YNFKEQ. This CDR3 comprises 14 residues. The CDR3 spells CASSQETSSYEQYF. Written as DNA, the CDR3 is TGTGCAAGCAGCCAAGAAACTAGCAGCTACGAGCAGTACTTC.